Listed below are T cell receptor beta chains from one sample, sequenced in a study of control samples from healthy donors and cancer patients. Only in-frame clones appear in the TCRdb table, and some are missing; sequencing was by immunoSEQ multiplex PCR. The sample holds approximately 170,000 clones, roughly 91% seen once. Sequencing was performed on blood. The receptors stem from a woman aged 30 to 39 in good health. Each CDR3 is given with its conserved first and last residue. Each record gives: J gene, clone size, D gene, V gene, CDR3 DNA, CDR3 protein. The D gene is left open where the match is weak. Clone size, where shown, is once, few, many, or a class for clones that have expanded.

J gene: TRBJ1-6; clone size: NA; D gene: NA; V gene: TRBV19; CDR3 DNA: TGTGCCAGTAGTATTGGTGGGAGCTCCTATAATTCACCCCTCCACTTT; CDR3 protein: CASSIGGSSYNSPLHF
J gene: TRBJ2-4; clone size: NA; D gene: NA; V gene: TRBV19; CDR3 DNA: TGTGCCAGTAGTATAGGGGGGGCCAAAAACATTCAGTACTTC; CDR3 protein: CASSIGGAKNIQYF
J gene: TRBJ1-5; clone size: NA; D gene: NA; V gene: TRBV18; CDR3 DNA: TGTGCCAGCTCACCACGTCAGGGCAATCAGCCCCAGCATTTT; CDR3 protein: CASSPRQGNQPQHF
J gene: TRBJ1-5; clone size: NA; D gene: NA; V gene: TRBV28; CDR3 DNA: TGTGCCAGCATCCGGCAGGCCAATCAGCCCCAGCATTTT; CDR3 protein: CASIRQANQPQHF
J gene: TRBJ2-3; clone size: once; D gene: NA; V gene: TRBV6-5; CDR3 DNA: TGTGCCAGCACCGGGCCGAACACAGATACGCAGTATTTT; CDR3 protein: CASTGPNTDTQYF
J gene: TRBJ2-6; clone size: NA; D gene: NA; V gene: TRBV30; CDR3 DNA: TGTGCCTGGAGTGTACAGTCTGGGGCCAACGTCCTGACTTTC; CDR3 protein: CAWSVQSGANVLTF
J gene: TRBJ1-4; clone size: NA; D gene: TRBD1; V gene: TRBV6-5; CDR3 DNA: TGTGCCAGCAGTTACTGGCAGGGGGATGAAAAACTGTTTTTT; CDR3 protein: CASSYWQGDEKLFF
J gene: TRBJ2-5; clone size: NA; D gene: TRBD1; V gene: TRBV28; CDR3 DNA: TGTGCCAGCAACGACAGGGGTCAGACCCAGTACTTC; CDR3 protein: CASNDRGQTQYF
J gene: TRBJ1-1; clone size: NA; D gene: NA; V gene: TRBV7-2; CDR3 DNA: TGTGCCAGCAGCCTACAGGGCGTGCACACTGAAGCTTTCTTT; CDR3 protein: CASSLQGVHTEAFF
J gene: TRBJ1-2; clone size: NA; D gene: NA; V gene: TRBV4-1; CDR3 DNA: TGCGCCAGCAGCCAAGACAGGAACTATGGCTACACCTTC; CDR3 protein: CASSQDRNYGYTF
J gene: TRBJ2-5; clone size: NA; D gene: NA; V gene: TRBV7-3; CDR3 DNA: TGTGCCAGCAGCTTAAGCCGGGGGGCGCGGGAGACCCAGTACTTC; CDR3 protein: CASSLSRGARETQYF
J gene: TRBJ1-1; clone size: NA; D gene: TRBD1; V gene: TRBV27; CDR3 DNA: TGTGCCAGCAGTCCATTTGACAGGGGGCTTTCGAACACTGAAGCTTTCTTT; CDR3 protein: CASSPFDRGLSNTEAFF
J gene: TRBJ1-2; clone size: NA; D gene: NA; V gene: TRBV5-1; CDR3 DNA: TGCGCCAGCAGCTGGGACCGAGCTAACTATGGCTACACCTTC; CDR3 protein: CASSWDRANYGYTF
J gene: TRBJ1-1; clone size: NA; D gene: TRBD1; V gene: TRBV7-2; CDR3 DNA: TGTGCCAGCAGCTTAGTGTGGGACAGCACTGAAGCTTTCTTT; CDR3 protein: CASSLVWDSTEAFF
J gene: TRBJ1-1; clone size: NA; D gene: NA; V gene: TRBV11-2; CDR3 DNA: TGTGCCAGCAGCTTAGCCAGGAACACTGAAGCTTTCTTT; CDR3 protein: CASSLARNTEAFF
J gene: TRBJ2-7; clone size: NA; D gene: TRBD2; V gene: TRBV9; CDR3 DNA: TGTGCCAGCAGCGTGGGGACTAGCGGCTACGAGCAGTACTTC; CDR3 protein: CASSVGTSGYEQYF
J gene: TRBJ2-5; clone size: NA; D gene: NA; V gene: TRBV28; CDR3 DNA: TGTGCCAGCAGTTTACAGATGGGAACCCAGTACTTC; CDR3 protein: CASSLQMGTQYF